This TCR beta chain stems from a study of blood T cell repertoires in COVID-19. Background on the study: Sites in the United States, Italy and Spain provided acute and convalescent COVID-19 samples. T cells, B-cell-depleted T cells, or PBMCs supplied cDNA or gDNA.

Original methodology: Estimates of nucleated cell counts were drawn from the amplification of reference gene primers. Assay used: immunoSEQ multiplex PCR; TCRdb lists only in-frame clones, some missing. The V and J calls and clone size are taken from that table; D and trimming were inferred from the DNA. This table holds roughly 100,000 clones, over 70% found once. Sequenced: peripheral blood. This receptor was identified in a man of 80 years or more with acute or convalescent COVID-19.

The DNA of the CDR3 is TGTGCCAGTAGTATTCCGGGACAGGGTTATGGCTACACCTTC. As protein: CASSIPGQGYGYTF. The chain recombines TRBV19 with TRBJ1-2; 9 positions agree with TRBD1. The junction had 4 bases not matched to a gene; V was cut back by 3 bases and J by 5 bases. The CDR3 runs to 14 residues. CDR1 LNHDA and CDR2 SQIVND come from the germline V gene (reference sequence).